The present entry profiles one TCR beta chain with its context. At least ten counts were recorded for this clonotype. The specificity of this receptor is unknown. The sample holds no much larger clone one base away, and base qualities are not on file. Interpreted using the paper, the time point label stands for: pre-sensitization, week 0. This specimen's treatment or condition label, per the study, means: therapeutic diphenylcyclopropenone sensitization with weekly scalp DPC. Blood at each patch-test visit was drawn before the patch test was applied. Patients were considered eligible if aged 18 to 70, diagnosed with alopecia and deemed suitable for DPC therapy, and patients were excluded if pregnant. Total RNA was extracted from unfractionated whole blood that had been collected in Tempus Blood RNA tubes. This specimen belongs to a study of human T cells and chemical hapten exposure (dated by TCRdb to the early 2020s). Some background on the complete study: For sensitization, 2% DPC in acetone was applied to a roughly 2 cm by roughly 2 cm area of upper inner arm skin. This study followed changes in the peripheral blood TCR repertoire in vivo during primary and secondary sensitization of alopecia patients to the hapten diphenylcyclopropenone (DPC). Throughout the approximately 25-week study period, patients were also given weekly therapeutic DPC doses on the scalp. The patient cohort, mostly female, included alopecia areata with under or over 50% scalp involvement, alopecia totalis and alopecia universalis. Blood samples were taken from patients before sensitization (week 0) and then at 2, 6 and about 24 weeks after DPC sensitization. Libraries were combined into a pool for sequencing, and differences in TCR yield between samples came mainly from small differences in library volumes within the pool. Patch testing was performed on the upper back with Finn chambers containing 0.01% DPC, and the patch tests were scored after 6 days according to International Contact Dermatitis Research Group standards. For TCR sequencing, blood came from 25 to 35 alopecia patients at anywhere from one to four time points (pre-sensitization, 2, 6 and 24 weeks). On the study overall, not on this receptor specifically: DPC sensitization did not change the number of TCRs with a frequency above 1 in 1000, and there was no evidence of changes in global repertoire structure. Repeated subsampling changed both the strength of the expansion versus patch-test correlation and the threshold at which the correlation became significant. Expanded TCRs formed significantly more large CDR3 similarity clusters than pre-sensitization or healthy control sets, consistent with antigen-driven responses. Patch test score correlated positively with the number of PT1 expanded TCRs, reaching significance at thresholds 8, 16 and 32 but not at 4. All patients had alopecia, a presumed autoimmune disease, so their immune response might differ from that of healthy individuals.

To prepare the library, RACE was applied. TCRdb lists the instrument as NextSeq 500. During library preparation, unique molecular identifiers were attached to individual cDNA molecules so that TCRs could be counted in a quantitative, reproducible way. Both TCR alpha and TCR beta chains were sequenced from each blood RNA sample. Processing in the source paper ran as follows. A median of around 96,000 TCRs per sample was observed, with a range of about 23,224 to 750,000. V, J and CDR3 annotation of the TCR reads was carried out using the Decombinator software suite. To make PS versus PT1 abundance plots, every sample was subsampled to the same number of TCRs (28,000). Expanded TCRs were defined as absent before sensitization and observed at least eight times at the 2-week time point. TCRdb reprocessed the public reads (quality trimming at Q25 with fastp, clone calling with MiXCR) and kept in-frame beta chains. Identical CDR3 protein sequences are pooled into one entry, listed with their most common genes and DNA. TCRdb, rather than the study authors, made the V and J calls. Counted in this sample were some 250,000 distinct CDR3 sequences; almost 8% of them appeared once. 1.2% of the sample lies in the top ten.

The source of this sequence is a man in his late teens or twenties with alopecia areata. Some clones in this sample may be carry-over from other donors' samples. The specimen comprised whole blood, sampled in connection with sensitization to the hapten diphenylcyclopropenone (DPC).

CDR3 region: CSANSGNYNSPLHF. The nucleotide sequence reads as follows: TGCAGTGCTAATAGCGGGAACTATAATTCACCCCTCCACTTT. This chain joins TRBV20-1 to TRBJ1-6; the D gene identity is not certain. The germline V gene (reference sequence) sets CDR1 to DFQATT and CDR2 to SNEGSKA. V gives up 4 bases and J gives up 3 bases, and the segment between their germline ends measures 10 bases. From its cysteine to its phenylalanine, the CDR3 spans 14 amino acids. Solely the CDR3 DNA is kept, with 42 bases framed from the first base.